The 10 T cell receptor beta chains listed next were all sequenced from one sample in a study of cytomegalovirus exposure and HLA in healthy donors. The PCR employed 60 Vbeta primers together with 13 Jbeta primers. The data were produced by immunoSEQ multiplex PCR, yet TCRdb's version contains in-frame clones alone and is incomplete. Of some 130,000 clones listed, 80% to 85% are singletons. The specimen sequenced was PBMCs. The receptors derive from a man in his late teens or twenties in good health and CMV-seronegative.

This clone is a singleton in its sample. The J gene is TRBJ1-6, the V gene TRBV27, with a weak D call TRBD1 (5 bases). The CDR3 spans 14 residues. Deletions cut 7 bases from V and 5 bases from J, with 12 bases between. Germline CDR1 and CDR2: MNHEY and SMNVEV (reference sequence). CDR3 region: CASMIGQNNSPLHF. The CDR3 DNA is TGTGCCAGCATGATCGGACAAAATAATTCACCCCTCCACTTT.

This sequence joins TRBV28 and TRBJ2-7; 10 bases are a match to TRBD1. V gave up 1 base and J gave up 3 bases; unmatched junction bases: 12. CDR1 is MDHEN, CDR2 SYDVKM, per germline. The CDR3 extends over 18 amino acids. The chain's CDR3 is CASSLLGDRGGFVYEQYF. The CDR3 nucleotides are TGTGCCAGCAGTTTATTAGGGGACAGGGGTGGTTTTGTCTACGAGCAGTACTTC.

This clone was observed once. This chain links TRBV25-1 with TRBJ1-2; D might be TRBD1 (6 bases). CDR1 and CDR2 from the germline V gene are MGHDK and SYGVNS. The CDR3 has 14 amino acids. V lost 2 bases and J 8 bases, leaving 15 bases between the germline ends. The CDR3 nucleotides read TGTGCCAGCAGTGAAACAGGGATTATGACGGGCTACACCTTC. This gives the protein CASSETGIMTGYTF.

The gene calls are TRBV9 and TRBJ2-5; a weak D match, TRBD2 (5 bases). This CDR3 is built from 15 residues. Germline V gives CDR1 SGDLS, CDR2 YYNGEE. Between the trimmed V and J ends, which lost 0 bases and 5 bases, there was a span of 14 bases. The DNA of the CDR3 is TGTGCCAGCAGCGTAGCTCCGGGGTGGAGGGAGACCCAGTACTTC. Protein sequence: CASSVAPGWRETQYF.

The V call is TRBV19, the J call TRBJ2-5; possibly TRBD2 for D (5 bases). The V and J ends lost 0 bases and 2 bases respectively, with 10 bases between them. Germline V CDR1 and CDR2: LNHDA, SQIVND (reference sequence). This CDR3 has 15 residues. This CDR3 is CASSIDRTVQETQYF. The CDR3 bases are TGTGCCAGTAGTATAGATAGGACTGTGCAAGAGACCCAGTACTTC.

The chain carries TRBV2 and TRBJ2-3, with D possibly being TRBD1 (6 bases). V dropped 6 bases and J dropped 2 bases, with 15 bases sitting between them. The CDR3 consists of 15 residues. Per germline, CDR1 SNHLY and CDR2 FYNNEI. DNA for the CDR3: TGTGCCAGCAGCCCCGAAGGACAGACCACAGATACGCAGTATTTT. The encoded protein is CASSPEGQTTDTQYF.

The rearrangement joins TRBV29-1 to TRBJ1-2, with a tentative D call TRBD1 (6 bases). V was clipped by 6 bases and J by 8 bases, with 19 bases between them. The CDR3 length is 13 residues. Germline CDR1 reads SQVTM; CDR2 reads ANQGSEA. In nucleotides, the CDR3 is TGCAGCGTGATCCCGGGACACTTAGGCGGCTACACCTTC. It specifies CSVIPGHLGGYTF.

This clone was counted a few times. The chain combines TRBV28 with TRBJ1-6, with 7 nucleotides matching TRBD1. J was trimmed by 8 bases and V by 6 bases; bases with no gene match: 13. The CDR3 length is 16 residues. Germline assignment: CDR1 MDHEN and CDR2 SYDVKM. In nucleotides, the CDR3 is TGTGCCAGCAGCCCTCTTTTGACAGGGCTAGATTCACCCCTCCACTTT. Its protein product is CASSPLLTGLDSPLHF.

The J gene is TRBJ1-4, the V gene TRBV6-1; D is possibly TRBD1 (6 bases). The CDR3 is 15 residues long. Germline-derived CDR1 and CDR2 are MNHNS and SASEGT. V shed 4 bases and J shed 6 bases, with 15 bases lying between them. CDR3 bases: TGTGCCAGCAGTGGAATCAGGGGTGCTTATGAAAAACTGTTTTTT. Translation: CASSGIRGAYEKLFF.

The V gene is TRBV15, the J gene TRBJ1-5, with a weak D call TRBD1 (5 bases). The V gene lost 1 base and the J gene lost 9 bases, with 13 bases spanning the gap. The CDR3 loop spans 14 amino acids. Per the germline V gene, CDR1 is LNHNV and CDR2 is YYDKDF (reference sequence). The DNA for the CDR3 is TGTGCCACCAGCAGAGGGGGGGGTCCCAGGCCCCAGCATTTT. It specifies CATSRGGGPRPQHF.